This T cell receptor (beta chain) was found in a study of blood T cell repertoires in COVID-19. At the level of the study: From the United States, Italy and Spain came samples of acute and convalescent COVID-19.

In the original processing: Using reference gene primer amplification, nucleated cell counts were estimated. Some clones are missing from TCRdb's copy, which holds only in-frame ones; the method was immunoSEQ multiplex PCR. That table furnishes V, J and clone size, whereas the DNA furnished D and trimming. The table shows about 200,000 clones, with about 89% occurring only once. The V gene lost 8 bases and the J gene lost 3 bases, with 11 bases spanning the gap. The CDR3 runs 12 residues. The germline V gene has CDR1 MNHEY and CDR2 SVGAGI. Cohorts were determined from participant-reported clinical history.

The chain has TRBV6-5 and TRBJ2-7; a weak D match, TRBD2 (6 bases). Sample: PBMCs or T cells enriched from blood (not recorded which). This sequence was found in a woman between 18 and 29 years old who had recovered from COVID-19. The CDR3 DNA sequence: TGTGCCAGCGGGGAGGTGGGCTACGAGCAGTACTTC. Amino acid sequence: CASGEVGYEQYF.